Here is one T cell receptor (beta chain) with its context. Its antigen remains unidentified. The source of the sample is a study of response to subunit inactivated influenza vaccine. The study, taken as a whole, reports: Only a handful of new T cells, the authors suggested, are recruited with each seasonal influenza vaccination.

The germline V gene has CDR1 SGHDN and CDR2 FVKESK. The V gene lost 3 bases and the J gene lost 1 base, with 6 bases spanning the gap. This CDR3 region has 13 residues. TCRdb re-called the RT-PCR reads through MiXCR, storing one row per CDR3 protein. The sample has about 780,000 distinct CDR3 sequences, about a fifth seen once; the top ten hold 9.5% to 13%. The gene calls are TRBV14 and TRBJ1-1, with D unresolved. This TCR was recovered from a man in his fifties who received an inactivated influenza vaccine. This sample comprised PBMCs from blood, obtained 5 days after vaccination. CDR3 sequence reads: CASSHSPNTEAFF. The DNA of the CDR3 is TGTGCCAGCAGCCATTCACCGAACACTGAAGCTTTCTTT.